This is a list of T cell receptor beta chains from one sample in a study of T cell repertoires in cytomegalovirus infection. TCRdb called the reads again in MiXCR, with one record for every CDR3 protein. The sample holds approximately 630,000 distinct CDR3 sequences, 20% to 25% seen once. Material: CD8+ T cells from PBMCs. The source is a human donor in good health (CMV status not recorded). Some clones in this sample may be carry-over from other donors' samples. CDR3s include the opening cysteine and the closing phenylalanine or tryptophan. Fields, in order: V gene, D gene, clone size, J gene, CDR3 protein, CDR3 DNA. The D gene is left open where the match is weak. Some rows mark clone size as missing; the rest say once, few, many or name a class of expanded clone.

v_gene: TRBV6-2/TRBV6-3; d_gene: NA; abundance: NA; j_gene: TRBJ2-2; CDR3aa: CASKERTDLLNTGELFF; CDR3nt: TGTGCCAGCAAAGAGCGGACAGACCTTCTGAACACCGGGGAGCTGTTTTTT
v_gene: TRBV28; d_gene: NA; abundance: few; j_gene: TRBJ1-5; CDR3aa: CASSYEGTSNQPQHF; CDR3nt: TGTGCCAGCAGTTACGAGGGGACCTCCAATCAGCCCCAGCATTTT
v_gene: TRBV29-1; d_gene: NA; abundance: NA; j_gene: TRBJ2-1; CDR3aa: CSVEYPYNEQFF; CDR3nt: TGCAGCGTTGAATACCCCTACAATGAGCAGTTCTTC
v_gene: TRBV20-1; d_gene: NA; abundance: NA; j_gene: TRBJ1-4; CDR3aa: CSARDYRATNEKLFF; CDR3nt: TGCAGTGCTAGAGATTACCGTGCAACTAATGAAAAACTGTTTTTT
v_gene: TRBV11-2; d_gene: NA; abundance: NA; j_gene: TRBJ1-5; CDR3aa: CASSSNSSQPQHF; CDR3nt: TGTGCCAGCAGCTCAAATAGCAGTCAGCCCCAGCATTTT
v_gene: TRBV20-1; d_gene: TRBD1; abundance: NA; j_gene: TRBJ1-2; CDR3aa: CSVLVRDSYYGYTF; CDR3nt: TGCAGTGTTCTCGTCCGGGACAGCTACTATGGCTACACCTTC
v_gene: TRBV7-9; d_gene: NA; abundance: many; j_gene: TRBJ1-1; CDR3aa: CASIDSGASDAFF; CDR3nt: TGTGCCAGCATCGACTCTGGGGCCTCTGACGCTTTCTTT
v_gene: TRBV28; d_gene: NA; abundance: many; j_gene: TRBJ1-1; CDR3aa: CASSFLTLNTEAFF; CDR3nt: TGTGCCAGCAGTTTCCTAACACTGAACACTGAAGCTTTCTTT
v_gene: TRBV28; d_gene: TRBD2; abundance: few; j_gene: TRBJ2-2; CDR3aa: CASSPLGQRGGRSGELFF; CDR3nt: TGTGCCAGCAGTCCCCTTGGCCAGCGGGGGGGCCGGTCCGGGGAGCTGTTTTTT
v_gene: TRBV6-2/TRBV6-3; d_gene: NA; abundance: many; j_gene: TRBJ1-1; CDR3aa: CASSYPPQIPNTEAFF; CDR3nt: TGTGCCAGCAGTTACCCCCCCCAGATTCCGAACACTGAAGCTTTCTTT
v_gene: TRBV7-9; d_gene: NA; abundance: many; j_gene: TRBJ1-3; CDR3aa: CASGWEYSGNTIYF; CDR3nt: TGTGCCAGCGGCTGGGAGTACTCTGGAAACACCATATATTTT
v_gene: TRBV7-8; d_gene: NA; abundance: many; j_gene: TRBJ1-1; CDR3aa: CASSYLDRYTEAFF; CDR3nt: TGTGCCAGCAGCTACCTGGACCGTTACACTGAAGCTTTCTTT
v_gene: TRBV7-2; d_gene: NA; abundance: many; j_gene: TRBJ2-3; CDR3aa: CASSFRGRGTDTQYF; CDR3nt: TGTGCCAGCAGCTTTCGAGGCAGGGGCACAGATACGCAGTATTTT
v_gene: TRBV7-6; d_gene: NA; abundance: NA; j_gene: TRBJ2-1; CDR3aa: CASSSRGSSYNERFF; CDR3nt: TGTGCCAGCAGCTCTAGGGGGAGCTCCTACAATGAGCGGTTCTTC
v_gene: TRBV5-5; d_gene: NA; abundance: NA; j_gene: TRBJ2-1; CDR3aa: CASIPLGNNEQFF; CDR3nt: TGTGCCAGCATACCCTTGGGTAACAATGAGCAGTTCTTC
v_gene: TRBV24-1; d_gene: NA; abundance: NA; j_gene: TRBJ2-1; CDR3aa: CATSDTQGSGPGEQFF; CDR3nt: TGTGCCACCAGTGATACCCAGGGCAGTGGCCCCGGTGAGCAGTTCTTC
v_gene: TRBV29-1; d_gene: TRBD1; abundance: NA; j_gene: TRBJ1-5; CDR3aa: CSVGDRGHDQPQHF; CDR3nt: TGCAGCGTTGGTGACAGGGGGCATGATCAGCCCCAGCATTTT
v_gene: TRBV6-5; d_gene: TRBD1; abundance: many; j_gene: TRBJ2-2; CDR3aa: CASSYSRQGTGELFF; CDR3nt: TGTGCCAGCAGTTACTCTCGACAGGGGACCGGGGAGCTGTTTTTT
v_gene: TRBV6-5; d_gene: NA; abundance: few; j_gene: TRBJ1-2; CDR3aa: CATGEAGSDYYGYTF; CDR3nt: TGTGCCACAGGGGAGGCAGGGTCGGACTACTATGGCTACACCTTC
v_gene: TRBV5-4; d_gene: TRBD2; abundance: NA; j_gene: TRBJ2-1; CDR3aa: CASRSGDYNEQFF; CDR3nt: TGTGCCAGCAGGAGCGGGGACTACAATGAGCAGTTCTTC
v_gene: TRBV20-1; d_gene: NA; abundance: few; j_gene: TRBJ2-3; CDR3aa: CSATREGSITDTQYF; CDR3nt: TGCAGTGCCACCCGAGAGGGGTCGATCACAGATACGCAGTATTTT
v_gene: TRBV12-3/TRBV12-4; d_gene: TRBD1; abundance: few; j_gene: TRBJ1-3; CDR3aa: CASTPGGGANTIYF; CDR3nt: TGTGCCAGCACCCCCGGAGGGGGCGCAAACACCATATATTTT
v_gene: TRBV12-3/TRBV12-4; d_gene: NA; abundance: few; j_gene: TRBJ2-1; CDR3aa: CASSLDRWGGGNEQFF; CDR3nt: TGTGCCAGCAGTTTGGATCGTTGGGGGGGCGGGAATGAGCAGTTCTTC
v_gene: TRBV7-8; d_gene: NA; abundance: many; j_gene: TRBJ1-2; CDR3aa: CASSLAPDLGLSYGYTF; CDR3nt: TGTGCCAGCAGCTTAGCTCCAGATTTGGGACTTTCCTATGGCTACACCTTC
v_gene: TRBV2; d_gene: TRBD1; abundance: few; j_gene: TRBJ2-1; CDR3aa: CASSEGTGVDEQFF; CDR3nt: TGTGCCAGCAGTGAAGGGACAGGGGTCGATGAGCAGTTCTTC
v_gene: TRBV6-2/TRBV6-3; d_gene: TRBD1; abundance: many; j_gene: TRBJ2-1; CDR3aa: CASSFSRGPNEQFF; CDR3nt: TGTGCCAGCAGTTTCTCCAGGGGGCCCAATGAGCAGTTCTTC
v_gene: TRBV18; d_gene: TRBD2; abundance: NA; j_gene: TRBJ2-3; CDR3aa: CASSRAGEGTQYF; CDR3nt: TGTGCCAGCTCACGCGCGGGAGAAGGTACGCAGTATTTT
v_gene: TRBV12-3/TRBV12-4; d_gene: NA; abundance: many; j_gene: TRBJ1-1; CDR3aa: CASSRLITGVNTEAFF; CDR3nt: TGTGCCAGCAGTCGACTTATCACCGGGGTTAACACTGAAGCTTTCTTT
v_gene: TRBV5-1; d_gene: TRBD1; abundance: NA; j_gene: TRBJ2-1; CDR3aa: CASSLGQGAGYEQFF; CDR3nt: TGCGCCAGCAGCCTCGGACAGGGGGCAGGGTATGAGCAGTTCTTC
v_gene: TRBV4-2; d_gene: TRBD2; abundance: few; j_gene: TRBJ2-1; CDR3aa: CASSRGTSGGGDENEQFF; CDR3nt: TGTGCCAGCAGCCGAGGGACTAGCGGGGGGGGAGATGAGAATGAGCAGTTCTTC
v_gene: TRBV6-2/TRBV6-3; d_gene: TRBD1; abundance: few; j_gene: TRBJ2-3; CDR3aa: CASSSRGGQGANTQYF; CDR3nt: TGTGCCAGCAGTTCACGGGGGGGACAGGGGGCGAATACGCAGTATTTT
v_gene: TRBV7-9; d_gene: TRBD1; abundance: few; j_gene: TRBJ1-1; CDR3aa: CASSVTRGRPGTEAFF; CDR3nt: TGTGCCAGCAGCGTTACCAGGGGGCGCCCGGGCACTGAAGCTTTCTTT
v_gene: TRBV5-1; d_gene: TRBD1; abundance: NA; j_gene: TRBJ2-2; CDR3aa: CASSLADRTGLNTGELFF; CDR3nt: TGCGCCAGCAGCTTGGCGGACAGGACAGGGTTGAACACCGGGGAGCTGTTTTTT
v_gene: TRBV12-3/TRBV12-4; d_gene: NA; abundance: many; j_gene: TRBJ2-2; CDR3aa: CASSTSGLESGELFF; CDR3nt: TGTGCCAGCAGTACCTCGGGTCTCGAGTCCGGGGAGCTGTTTTTT
v_gene: TRBV10-3; d_gene: NA; abundance: few; j_gene: TRBJ2-3; CDR3aa: CAISESGAWVSTDTQYF; CDR3nt: TGTGCCATCAGTGAGTCGGGAGCGTGGGTAAGCACAGATACGCAGTATTTT
v_gene: TRBV19; d_gene: NA; abundance: NA; j_gene: TRBJ1-1; CDR3aa: CASISGSTEAFF; CDR3nt: TGTGCCAGTATCTCTGGGAGCACTGAAGCTTTCTTT
v_gene: TRBV12-5; d_gene: NA; abundance: few; j_gene: TRBJ1-1; CDR3aa: CASGWSQAAEAFF; CDR3nt: TGTGCTAGTGGTTGGTCTCAGGCGGCTGAAGCTTTCTTT
v_gene: TRBV7-3; d_gene: NA; abundance: few; j_gene: TRBJ2-4; CDR3aa: CASSKRTGARDMAKNIQYF; CDR3nt: TGTGCCAGCAGCAAAAGGACCGGGGCGAGGGACATGGCCAAAAACATTCAGTACTTC
v_gene: TRBV7-2; d_gene: NA; abundance: many; j_gene: TRBJ2-3; CDR3aa: CASSLAPGRNTDTQYF; CDR3nt: TGTGCCAGCAGCTTAGCTCCGGGCCGGAACACAGATACGCAGTATTTT
v_gene: TRBV5-1; d_gene: TRBD1; abundance: NA; j_gene: TRBJ2-5; CDR3aa: CASSFGQGLAETQYF; CDR3nt: TGCGCCAGCAGCTTCGGACAGGGGCTTGCAGAGACCCAGTACTTC
v_gene: TRBV7-6; d_gene: NA; abundance: many; j_gene: TRBJ2-3; CDR3aa: CASSLEGDSTDTQYF; CDR3nt: TGTGCCAGCAGCTTAGAGGGGGACTCCACAGATACGCAGTATTTT
v_gene: TRBV6-5; d_gene: NA; abundance: NA; j_gene: TRBJ2-1; CDR3aa: CASSYSTDSYNEQFF; CDR3nt: TGTGCCAGCAGTTACTCGACAGACTCCTACAATGAGCAGTTCTTC
v_gene: TRBV4-1; d_gene: NA; abundance: many; j_gene: TRBJ2-1; CDR3aa: CASSQLGLFYNEQFF; CDR3nt: TGCGCCAGCAGCCAGCTAGGACTGTTCTACAATGAGCAGTTCTTC
v_gene: TRBV5-6; d_gene: NA; abundance: NA; j_gene: TRBJ1-1; CDR3aa: CASSRGQPWLKAFF; CDR3nt: TGTGCCAGCAGCAGGGGACAACCCTGGTTGAAAGCTTTCTTT
v_gene: TRBV4-1; d_gene: NA; abundance: few; j_gene: TRBJ2-5; CDR3aa: CASSPRLGPQDQETQYF; CDR3nt: TGCGCCAGCAGCCCCCGCTTGGGGCCCCAGGACCAAGAGACCCAGTACTTC
v_gene: TRBV20-1; d_gene: NA; abundance: NA; j_gene: TRBJ1-1; CDR3aa: CSASLGGSEAFF; CDR3nt: TGCAGTGCTAGCTTGGGGGGCTCAGAAGCTTTCTTT
v_gene: TRBV7-8; d_gene: NA; abundance: many; j_gene: TRBJ1-1; CDR3aa: CASSLVWEGNTEAFF; CDR3nt: TGTGCCAGCAGCTTAGTGTGGGAGGGGAACACTGAAGCTTTCTTT
v_gene: TRBV20-1; d_gene: NA; abundance: once; j_gene: TRBJ1-5; CDR3aa: CSVASTGSNQPQHF; CDR3nt: TGCAGTGTCGCGTCTACAGGGAGCAATCAGCCCCAGCATTTT
v_gene: TRBV15; d_gene: NA; abundance: NA; j_gene: TRBJ2-3; CDR3aa: CATSPEWTIASSTDTQYF; CDR3nt: TGTGCCACCAGCCCCGAGTGGACGATTGCCTCTAGCACAGATACGCAGTATTTT
v_gene: TRBV20-1; d_gene: TRBD1; abundance: NA; j_gene: TRBJ2-1; CDR3aa: CSARSGQGYNEQFF; CDR3nt: TGCAGTGCTAGATCTGGACAGGGTTACAATGAGCAGTTCTTC
v_gene: TRBV19; d_gene: TRBD1; abundance: few; j_gene: TRBJ2-1; CDR3aa: CASSMARGPYNEQFF; CDR3nt: TGTGCCAGTAGTATGGCCAGGGGGCCCTACAATGAGCAGTTCTTC
v_gene: TRBV5-5; d_gene: TRBD1; abundance: many; j_gene: TRBJ2-6; CDR3aa: CASSLQQGALSGANVLTF; CDR3nt: TGTGCCAGCAGCTTGCAACAGGGGGCCCTCTCTGGGGCCAACGTCCTGACTTTC
v_gene: TRBV2; d_gene: NA; abundance: few; j_gene: TRBJ2-2; CDR3aa: CASSELGYTGELFF; CDR3nt: TGTGCCAGCAGTGAACTGGGGTACACCGGGGAGCTGTTTTTT